This is a list of T cell receptor beta chains from one sample in a study of monozygotic twins with inflammatory bowel disease. Following a re-call of the 5' RACE reads, TCRdb has one entry per CDR3 protein and lacks DNA. The specimen's table records a few hundred thousand distinct CDR3 sequences. Specimen: blood. These receptors were collected from a human donor with ulcerative colitis or Crohn's disease, or a healthy co-twin of an affected twin (not recorded which). The CDR3 runs from the conserved cysteine through the conserved F or W. The order of the fields is CDR3 protein, V gene, J gene.

CDR3aa: CASSPRGNQPQHF; v_gene: TRBV13; j_gene: TRBJ1-5
CDR3aa: CASSSDRGLNLQYF; v_gene: TRBV7-2; j_gene: TRBJ2-5
CDR3aa: CASRRQGSYEQYF; v_gene: TRBV6-5; j_gene: TRBJ2-7
CDR3aa: CASSLTSRSDYEQYF; v_gene: TRBV11-2; j_gene: TRBJ2-7
CDR3aa: CSVPVRVLGDEQFF; v_gene: TRBV29-1; j_gene: TRBJ2-1
CDR3aa: CASSSGGGSYNEQFF; v_gene: TRBV12-3/TRBV12-4; j_gene: TRBJ2-1
CDR3aa: CASSYKGGNQPQHF; v_gene: TRBV6-6; j_gene: TRBJ1-5
CDR3aa: CASSPGQGVYGYTF; v_gene: TRBV7-6; j_gene: TRBJ1-2
CDR3aa: CSAETREYLYEQYF; v_gene: TRBV20-1; j_gene: TRBJ2-7
CDR3aa: CASSDQWTQYF; v_gene: TRBV5-1; j_gene: TRBJ2-5
CDR3aa: CASSPGTGVMNTEAFF; v_gene: TRBV5-4; j_gene: TRBJ1-1
CDR3aa: CASSGRLAGPYEQYF; v_gene: TRBV19; j_gene: TRBJ2-7
CDR3aa: CSARDRINQPQHF; v_gene: TRBV20-1; j_gene: TRBJ1-5
CDR3aa: CASSLLLAGAGWGLNTGELFF; v_gene: TRBV11-2; j_gene: TRBJ2-2
CDR3aa: CASSLARQGGSYEQYF; v_gene: TRBV5-4; j_gene: TRBJ2-7
CDR3aa: CASSLWEVRPGELFF; v_gene: TRBV5-4; j_gene: TRBJ2-2
CDR3aa: CASRFTGAPNEAFF; v_gene: TRBV25-1; j_gene: TRBJ1-1
CDR3aa: CASSLMGQPTTEAFF; v_gene: TRBV5-1; j_gene: TRBJ1-1
CDR3aa: CTSGRARETQYF; v_gene: TRBV20-1; j_gene: TRBJ2-5
CDR3aa: CASSLEGLNQPQHF; v_gene: TRBV5-1; j_gene: TRBJ1-5
CDR3aa: CASSYGLAWRDEQFF; v_gene: TRBV6-2/TRBV6-3; j_gene: TRBJ2-1
CDR3aa: CASSESKGLNEQFF; v_gene: TRBV2; j_gene: TRBJ2-1
CDR3aa: CATMGQRANTGELFF; v_gene: TRBV10-3; j_gene: TRBJ2-2
CDR3aa: CAISMAGGTTDTQYF; v_gene: TRBV10-3; j_gene: TRBJ2-3
CDR3aa: CASSPGAKNIQYF; v_gene: TRBV9; j_gene: TRBJ2-4
CDR3aa: CASTHTAGGLVKNEQFF; v_gene: TRBV19; j_gene: TRBJ2-1
CDR3aa: CAISGNSGGPNYNEQFF; v_gene: TRBV10-3; j_gene: TRBJ2-1
CDR3aa: CASSPRSEGAGELFF; v_gene: TRBV18; j_gene: TRBJ2-2
CDR3aa: CASRASGDYEQYF; v_gene: TRBV10-2; j_gene: TRBJ2-7
CDR3aa: CSVCGRATEAFF; v_gene: TRBV29-1; j_gene: TRBJ1-1
CDR3aa: CATSDTTGSSYNEQFF; v_gene: TRBV24-1; j_gene: TRBJ2-1
CDR3aa: CASGLVTGSVMNTEAFF; v_gene: TRBV12-5; j_gene: TRBJ1-1
CDR3aa: CASSQEQGIQPQHF; v_gene: TRBV4-1; j_gene: TRBJ1-5
CDR3aa: CASRAGGGNQPQHF; v_gene: TRBV2; j_gene: TRBJ1-5
CDR3aa: CSALTPLGQRYSNNSPLHF; v_gene: TRBV20-1; j_gene: TRBJ1-6
CDR3aa: CASSVESGRGYNEQFF; v_gene: TRBV9; j_gene: TRBJ2-1
CDR3aa: CASSQDSQHNEKLFF; v_gene: TRBV4-3; j_gene: TRBJ1-4